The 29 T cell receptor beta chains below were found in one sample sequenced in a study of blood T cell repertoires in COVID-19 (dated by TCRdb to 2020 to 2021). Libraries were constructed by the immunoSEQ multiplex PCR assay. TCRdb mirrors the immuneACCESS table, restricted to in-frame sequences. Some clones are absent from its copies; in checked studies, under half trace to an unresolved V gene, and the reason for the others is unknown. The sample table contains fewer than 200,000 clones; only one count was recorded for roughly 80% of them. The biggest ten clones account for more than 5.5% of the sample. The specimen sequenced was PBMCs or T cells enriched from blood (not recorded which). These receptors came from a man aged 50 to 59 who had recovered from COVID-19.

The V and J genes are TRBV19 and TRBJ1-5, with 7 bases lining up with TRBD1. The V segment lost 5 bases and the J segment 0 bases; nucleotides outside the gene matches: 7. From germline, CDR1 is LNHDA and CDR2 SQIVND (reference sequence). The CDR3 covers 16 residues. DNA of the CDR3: TGTGCCAGTAGTCCGGGACAGACATATAGCAATCAGCCCCAGCATTTT. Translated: CASSPGQTYSNQPQHF.

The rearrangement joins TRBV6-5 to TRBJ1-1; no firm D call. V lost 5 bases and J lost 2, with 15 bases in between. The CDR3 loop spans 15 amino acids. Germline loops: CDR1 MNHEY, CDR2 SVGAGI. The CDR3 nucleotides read TGTGCCAGCAGTCCCCAACCGGGGATTAACACTGAAGCTTTCTTT. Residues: CASSPQPGINTEAFF.

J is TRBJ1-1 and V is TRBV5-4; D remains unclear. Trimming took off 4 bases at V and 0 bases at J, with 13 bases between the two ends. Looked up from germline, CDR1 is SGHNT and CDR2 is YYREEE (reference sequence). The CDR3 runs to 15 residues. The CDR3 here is CASSRGGTVNTEAFF. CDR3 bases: TGTGCCAGCAGCCGAGGAGGAACAGTGAACACTGAAGCTTTCTTT.

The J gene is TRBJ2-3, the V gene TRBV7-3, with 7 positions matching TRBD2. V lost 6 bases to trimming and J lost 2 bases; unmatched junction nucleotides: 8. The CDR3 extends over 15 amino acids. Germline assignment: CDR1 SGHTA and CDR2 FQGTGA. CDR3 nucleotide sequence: TGTGCCAGCAGAGTAGGCGGGGGAACCACAGATACGCAGTATTTT. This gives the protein CASRVGGGTTDTQYF. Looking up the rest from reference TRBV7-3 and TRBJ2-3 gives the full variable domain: GAGVSQTPSNKVTEKGKYVELRCDPISGHTALYWYRQSLGQGPEFLIYFQGTGAADDSGLPNDRFFAVRPEGSVSTLKIQRTERGDSAVYLCASRVGGGTTDTQYFGPGTRLTVL.

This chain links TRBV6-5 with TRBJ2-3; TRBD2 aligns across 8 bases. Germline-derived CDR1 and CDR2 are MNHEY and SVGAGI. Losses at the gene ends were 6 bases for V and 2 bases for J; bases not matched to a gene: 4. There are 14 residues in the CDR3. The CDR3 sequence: CASSRGGYTDTQYF. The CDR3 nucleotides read TGTGCCAGCAGCCGCGGGGGGTACACAGATACGCAGTATTTT.

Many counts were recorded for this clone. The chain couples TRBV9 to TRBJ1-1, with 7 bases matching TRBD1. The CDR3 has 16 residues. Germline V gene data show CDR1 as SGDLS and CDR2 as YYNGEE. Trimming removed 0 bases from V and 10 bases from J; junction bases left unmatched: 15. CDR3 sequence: CASSVAGQTRVERAFF. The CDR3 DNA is TGTGCCAGCAGCGTAGCGGGACAGACCCGAGTCGAGAGAGCTTTCTTT.

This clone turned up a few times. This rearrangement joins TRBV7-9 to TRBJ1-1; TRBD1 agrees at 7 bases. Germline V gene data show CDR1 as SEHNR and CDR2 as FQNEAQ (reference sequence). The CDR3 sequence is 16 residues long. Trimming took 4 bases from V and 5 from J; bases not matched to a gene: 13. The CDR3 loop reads CASSSLTGQGWTEAFF. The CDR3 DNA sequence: TGTGCCAGCAGCTCCCTGACAGGGCAAGGTTGGACTGAAGCTTTCTTT.

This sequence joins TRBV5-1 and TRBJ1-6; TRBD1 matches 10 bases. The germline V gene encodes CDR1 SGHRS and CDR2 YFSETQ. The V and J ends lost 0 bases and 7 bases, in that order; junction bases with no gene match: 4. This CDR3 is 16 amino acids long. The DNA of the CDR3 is TGCGCCAGCAGCTTGGGCCGGGACAGGGGCAATTCACCCCTCCACTTT. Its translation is CASSLGRDRGNSPLHF. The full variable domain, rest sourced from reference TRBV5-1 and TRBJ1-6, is KAGVTQTPRYLIKTRGQQVTLSCSPISGHRSVSWYQQTPGQGLQFLFEYFSETQRNKGNFPGRFSGRQFSNSRSEMNVSTLELGDSALYLCASSLGRDRGNSPLHFGNGTRLTVT.

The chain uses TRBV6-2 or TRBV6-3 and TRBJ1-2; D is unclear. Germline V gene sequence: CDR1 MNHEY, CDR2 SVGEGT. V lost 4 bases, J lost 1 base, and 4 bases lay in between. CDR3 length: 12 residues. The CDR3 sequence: CASSSVNYGYTF. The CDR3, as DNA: TGTGCCAGCAGTTCGGTTAACTATGGCTACACCTTC.

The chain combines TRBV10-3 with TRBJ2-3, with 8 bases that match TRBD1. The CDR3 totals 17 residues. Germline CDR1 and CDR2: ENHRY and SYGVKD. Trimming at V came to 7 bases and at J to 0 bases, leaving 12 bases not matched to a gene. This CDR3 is CAIKTGQGGTSTDTQYF. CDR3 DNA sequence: TGTGCCATCAAAACAGGACAGGGTGGGACTAGCACAGATACGCAGTATTTT.

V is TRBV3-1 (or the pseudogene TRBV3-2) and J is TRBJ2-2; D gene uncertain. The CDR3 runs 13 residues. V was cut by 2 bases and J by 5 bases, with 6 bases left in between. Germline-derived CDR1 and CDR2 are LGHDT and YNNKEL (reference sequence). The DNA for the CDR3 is TGTGCCAGCAGCCAACGACTTACCGGGGAGCTGTTTTTT. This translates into CASSQRLTGELFF.

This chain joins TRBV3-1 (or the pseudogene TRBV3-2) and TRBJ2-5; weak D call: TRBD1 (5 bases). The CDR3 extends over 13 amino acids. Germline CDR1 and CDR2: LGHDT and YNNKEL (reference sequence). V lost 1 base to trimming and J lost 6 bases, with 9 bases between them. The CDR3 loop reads CASSQARAQTQYF. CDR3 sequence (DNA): TGTGCCAGCAGCCAAGCCAGGGCACAGACCCAGTACTTC.

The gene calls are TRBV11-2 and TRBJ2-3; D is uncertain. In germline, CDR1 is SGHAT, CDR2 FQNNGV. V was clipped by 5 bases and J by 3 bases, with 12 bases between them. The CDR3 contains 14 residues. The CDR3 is CASSPGTITDTQYF. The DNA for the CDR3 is TGTGCCAGCAGCCCAGGAACGATTACAGATACGCAGTATTTT.

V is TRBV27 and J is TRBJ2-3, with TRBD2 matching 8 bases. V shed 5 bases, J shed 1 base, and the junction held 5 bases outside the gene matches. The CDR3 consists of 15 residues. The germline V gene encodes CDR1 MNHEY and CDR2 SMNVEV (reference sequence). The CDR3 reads CASSRGLGGTDTQYF. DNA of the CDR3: TGTGCCAGCAGTCGGGGACTAGGGGGCACAGATACGCAGTATTTT.

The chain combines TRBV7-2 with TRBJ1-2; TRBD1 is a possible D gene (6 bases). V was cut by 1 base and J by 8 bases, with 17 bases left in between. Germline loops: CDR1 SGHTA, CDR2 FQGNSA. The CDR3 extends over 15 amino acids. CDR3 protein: CASSLVGGRAEGYTF. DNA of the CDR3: TGTGCCAGCAGCTTAGTAGGGGGGAGGGCTGAGGGCTACACCTTC.

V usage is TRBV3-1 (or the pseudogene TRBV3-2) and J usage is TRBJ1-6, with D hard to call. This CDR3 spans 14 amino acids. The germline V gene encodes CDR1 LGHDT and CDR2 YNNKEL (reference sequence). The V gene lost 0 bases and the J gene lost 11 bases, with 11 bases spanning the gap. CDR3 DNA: TGTGCCAGCAGCCAAGAAATCGTATATCCACCCCTCCACTTT. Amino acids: CASSQEIVYPPLHF.

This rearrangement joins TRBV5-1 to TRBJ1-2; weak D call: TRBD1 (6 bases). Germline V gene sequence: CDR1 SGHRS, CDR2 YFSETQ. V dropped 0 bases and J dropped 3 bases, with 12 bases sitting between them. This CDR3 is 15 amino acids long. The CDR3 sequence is CASSLVAGADYGYTF. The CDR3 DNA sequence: TGCGCCAGCAGCTTGGTAGCGGGGGCAGACTATGGCTACACCTTC.

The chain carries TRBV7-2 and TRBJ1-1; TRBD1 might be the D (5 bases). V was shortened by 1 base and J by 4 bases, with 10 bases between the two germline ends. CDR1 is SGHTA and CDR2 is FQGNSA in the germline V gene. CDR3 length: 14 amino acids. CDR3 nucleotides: TGTGCCAGCAGCTTAGAGGGGCAGCTCACTGAAGCTTTCTTT. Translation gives CASSLEGQLTEAFF.

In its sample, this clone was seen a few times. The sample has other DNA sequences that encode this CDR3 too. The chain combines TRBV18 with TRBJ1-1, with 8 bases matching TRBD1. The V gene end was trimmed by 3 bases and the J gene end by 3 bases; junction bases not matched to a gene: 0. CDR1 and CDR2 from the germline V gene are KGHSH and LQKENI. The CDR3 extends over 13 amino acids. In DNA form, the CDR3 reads TGTGCCAGCTCACCGACAGGGGACACTGAAGCTTTCTTT. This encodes CASSPTGDTEAFF.

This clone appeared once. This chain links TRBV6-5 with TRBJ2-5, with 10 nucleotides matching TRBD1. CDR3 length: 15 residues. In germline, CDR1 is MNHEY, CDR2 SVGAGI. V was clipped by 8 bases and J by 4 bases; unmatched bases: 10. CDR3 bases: TGTGCCAGCCAAACCGGGACAGGGGTCGCAGAGACCCAGTACTTC. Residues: CASQTGTGVAETQYF.

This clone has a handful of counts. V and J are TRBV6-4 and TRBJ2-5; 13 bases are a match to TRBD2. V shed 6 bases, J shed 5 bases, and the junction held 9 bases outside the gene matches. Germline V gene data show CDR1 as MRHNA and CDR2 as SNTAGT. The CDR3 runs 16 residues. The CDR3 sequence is CASRFTSGGARETQYF. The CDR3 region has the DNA TGTGCCAGCAGATTCACTAGCGGGGGGGCGAGGGAGACCCAGTACTTC.

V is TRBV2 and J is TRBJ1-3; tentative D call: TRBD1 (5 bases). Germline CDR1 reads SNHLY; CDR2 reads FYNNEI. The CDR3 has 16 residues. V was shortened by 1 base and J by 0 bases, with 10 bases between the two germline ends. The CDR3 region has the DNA TGTGCCAGCAGTGAAGAGGGGCGGAGCTCTGGAAACACCATATATTTT. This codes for CASSEEGRSSGNTIYF.

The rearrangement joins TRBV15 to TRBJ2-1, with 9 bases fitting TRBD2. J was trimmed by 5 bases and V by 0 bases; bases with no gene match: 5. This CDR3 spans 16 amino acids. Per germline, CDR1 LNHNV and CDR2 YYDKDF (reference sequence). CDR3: CATSRDLAGGNNEQFF. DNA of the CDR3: TGTGCCACCAGCAGAGATTTGGCGGGGGGGAACAATGAGCAGTTCTTC.

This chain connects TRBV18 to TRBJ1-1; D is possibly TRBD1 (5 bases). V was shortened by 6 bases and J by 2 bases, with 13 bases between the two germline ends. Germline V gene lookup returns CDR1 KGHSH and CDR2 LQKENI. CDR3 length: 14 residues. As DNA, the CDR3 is TGTGCCAGCTCGAAAACAGGTGCTAACACTGAAGCTTTCTTT. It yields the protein CASSKTGANTEAFF.

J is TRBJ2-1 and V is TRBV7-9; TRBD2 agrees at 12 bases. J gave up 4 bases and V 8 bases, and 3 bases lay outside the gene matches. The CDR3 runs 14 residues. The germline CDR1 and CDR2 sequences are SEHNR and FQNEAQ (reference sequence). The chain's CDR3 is CASETSGGYNEQFF. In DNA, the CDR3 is TGTGCCAGCGAGACTAGCGGGGGATACAATGAGCAGTTCTTC.

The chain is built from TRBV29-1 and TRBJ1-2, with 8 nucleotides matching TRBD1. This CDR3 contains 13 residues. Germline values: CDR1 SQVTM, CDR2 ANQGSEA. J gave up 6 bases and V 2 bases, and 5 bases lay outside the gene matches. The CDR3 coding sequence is TGCAGCGTTGAACCACAGGGGGAGGATGGCTACACCTTC. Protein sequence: CSVEPQGEDGYTF.

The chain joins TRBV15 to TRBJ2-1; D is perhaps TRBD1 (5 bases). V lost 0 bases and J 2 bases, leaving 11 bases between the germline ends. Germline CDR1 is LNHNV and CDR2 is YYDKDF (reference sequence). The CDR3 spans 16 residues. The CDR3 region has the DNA TGTGCCACCAGCAGAGATAACCGGACACCCTACAATGAGCAGTTCTTC. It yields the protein CATSRDNRTPYNEQFF. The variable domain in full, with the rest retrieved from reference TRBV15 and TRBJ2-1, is DAMVIQNPRYQVTQFGKPVTLSCSQTLNHNVMYWYQQKSSQAPKLLFHYYDKDFNNEADTPDNFQSRRPNTSFCFLDIRSPGLGDTAMYLCATSRDNRTPYNEQFFGPGTRLTVL.

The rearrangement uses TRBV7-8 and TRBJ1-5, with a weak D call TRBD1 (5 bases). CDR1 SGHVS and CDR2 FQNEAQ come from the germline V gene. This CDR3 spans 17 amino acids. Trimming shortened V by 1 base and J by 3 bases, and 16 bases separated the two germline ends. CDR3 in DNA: TGTGCCAGCAGCTTAGTCTGGGGGGGGGATACCAATCAGCCCCAGCATTTT. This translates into CASSLVWGGDTNQPQHF.

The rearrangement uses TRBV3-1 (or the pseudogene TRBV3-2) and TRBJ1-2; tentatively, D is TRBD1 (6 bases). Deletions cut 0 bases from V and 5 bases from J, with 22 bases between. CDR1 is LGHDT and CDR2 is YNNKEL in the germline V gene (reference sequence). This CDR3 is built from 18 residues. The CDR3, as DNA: TGTGCCAGCAGCCAAGATCTAGTGGTCAGGGGTCCCCCTTATGGCTACACCTTC. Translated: CASSQDLVVRGPPYGYTF.